The source of this TCR beta chain is a study of blood T cell repertoires in COVID-19. Study members were between 18 and 89 years old and lived in about two dozen US regions. In the original analysis: Reference gene primer amplification gave nucleated cell count estimates. Profiled with immunoSEQ multiplex PCR; TCRdb holds only in-frame clones, not every one. That table supplies the V and J calls and clone size; D and trimming were determined from the DNA. The sample lists approximately 200,000 clones, just under 90% occurring once. Germline V lookup: CDR1 SQVTM, CDR2 ANQGSEA. The CDR3 has 13 residues. The ends lost 7 bases at V and 1 base at J; junction bases unmatched: 4.

This sequence was found in a man aged 25 to 45 who had recovered from COVID-19. Sequenced material: PBMCs or T cells enriched from blood (not recorded which). V and J are TRBV29-1 and TRBJ2-3; 8 bases agree with TRBD1. In DNA form, the CDR3 reads TGCAGCGCCGACAGGGGACGCACAGATACGCAGTATTTT. Protein product: CSADRGRTDTQYF.